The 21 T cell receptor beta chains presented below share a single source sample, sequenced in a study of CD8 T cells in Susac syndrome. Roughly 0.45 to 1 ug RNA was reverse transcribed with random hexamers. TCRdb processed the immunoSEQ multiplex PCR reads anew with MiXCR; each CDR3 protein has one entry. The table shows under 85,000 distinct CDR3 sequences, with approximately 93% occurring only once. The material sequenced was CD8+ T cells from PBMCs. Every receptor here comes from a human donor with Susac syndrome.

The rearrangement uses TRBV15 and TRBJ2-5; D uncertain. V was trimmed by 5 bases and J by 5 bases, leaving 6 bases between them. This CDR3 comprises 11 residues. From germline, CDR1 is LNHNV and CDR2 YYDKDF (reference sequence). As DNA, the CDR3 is TGTGCCACCAGCGATAGGGAGACCCAGTACTTC. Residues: CATSDRETQYF.

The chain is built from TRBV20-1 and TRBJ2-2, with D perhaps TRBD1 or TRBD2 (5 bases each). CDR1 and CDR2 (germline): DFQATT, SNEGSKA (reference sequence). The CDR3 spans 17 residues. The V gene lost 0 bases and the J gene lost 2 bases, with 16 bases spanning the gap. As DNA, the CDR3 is TGCAGTGCTAGAGATCACCGGGACCCCAAAAACACCGGGGAGCTGTTTTTT. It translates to CSARDHRDPKNTGELFF.

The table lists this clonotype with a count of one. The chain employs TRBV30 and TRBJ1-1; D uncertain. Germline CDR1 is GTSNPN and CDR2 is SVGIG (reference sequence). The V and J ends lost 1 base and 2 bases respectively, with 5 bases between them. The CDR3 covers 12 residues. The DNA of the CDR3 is TGTGCCTGGAGTGATATTAACACTGAAGCTTTCTTT. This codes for CAWSDINTEAFF.

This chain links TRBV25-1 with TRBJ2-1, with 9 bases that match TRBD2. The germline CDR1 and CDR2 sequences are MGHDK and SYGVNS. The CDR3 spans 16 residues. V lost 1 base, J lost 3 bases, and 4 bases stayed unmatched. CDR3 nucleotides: TGTGCCAGCAGTGAATTGGCTAGCGGGGTCTACAATGAGCAGTTCTTC. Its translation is CASSELASGVYNEQFF.

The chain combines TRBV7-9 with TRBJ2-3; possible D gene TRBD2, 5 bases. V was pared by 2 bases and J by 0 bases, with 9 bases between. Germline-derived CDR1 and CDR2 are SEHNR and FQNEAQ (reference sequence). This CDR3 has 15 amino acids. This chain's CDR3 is CASSLRPSSTDTQYF. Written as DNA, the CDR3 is TGTGCCAGCAGCTTAAGGCCTAGCAGCACAGATACGCAGTATTTT. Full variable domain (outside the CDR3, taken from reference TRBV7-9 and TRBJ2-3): DTGVSQNPRHKITKRGQNVTFRCDPISEHNRLYWYRQTLGQGPEFLTYFQNEAQLEKSRLLSDRFSAERPKGSFSTLEIQRTEQGDSAMYLCASSLRPSSTDTQYFGPGTRLTVL.

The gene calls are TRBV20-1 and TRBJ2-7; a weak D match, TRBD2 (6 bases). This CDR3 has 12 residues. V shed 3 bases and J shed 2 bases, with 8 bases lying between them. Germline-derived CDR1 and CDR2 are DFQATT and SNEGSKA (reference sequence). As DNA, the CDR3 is TGCAGTGCTAGTGCGGGAACCTACGAGCAGTACTTC. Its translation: CSASAGTYEQYF.

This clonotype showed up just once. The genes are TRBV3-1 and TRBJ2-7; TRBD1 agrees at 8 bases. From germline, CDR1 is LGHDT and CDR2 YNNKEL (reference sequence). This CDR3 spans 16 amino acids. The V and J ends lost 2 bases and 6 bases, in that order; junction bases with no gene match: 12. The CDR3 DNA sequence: TGTGCCAGCAGCCAATCAGGGGGCGGTAGTGGAAGCGAGCAGTACTTC. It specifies CASSQSGGGSGSEQYF.

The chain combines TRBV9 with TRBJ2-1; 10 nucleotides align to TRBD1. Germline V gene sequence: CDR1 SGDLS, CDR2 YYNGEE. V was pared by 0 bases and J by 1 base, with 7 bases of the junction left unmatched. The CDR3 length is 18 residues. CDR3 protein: CASSVAPDRGTSYNEQFF. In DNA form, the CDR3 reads TGTGCCAGCAGCGTAGCCCCGGACAGGGGGACTTCCTACAATGAGCAGTTCTTC.

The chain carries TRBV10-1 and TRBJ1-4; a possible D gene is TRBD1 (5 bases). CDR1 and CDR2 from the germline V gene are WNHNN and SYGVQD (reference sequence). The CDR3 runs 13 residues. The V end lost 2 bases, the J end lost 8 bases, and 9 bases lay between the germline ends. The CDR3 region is CASSEAGTEKLFF. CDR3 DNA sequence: TGCGCCAGCAGTGAGGCCGGGACGGAAAAACTGTTTTTT.

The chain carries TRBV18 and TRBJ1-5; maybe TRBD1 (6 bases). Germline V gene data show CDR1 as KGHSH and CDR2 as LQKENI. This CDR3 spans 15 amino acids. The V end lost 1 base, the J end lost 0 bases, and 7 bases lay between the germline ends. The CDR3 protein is CASSPQGGSNQPQHF. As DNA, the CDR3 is TGTGCCAGCTCACCACAGGGGGGTAGCAATCAGCCCCAGCATTTT.

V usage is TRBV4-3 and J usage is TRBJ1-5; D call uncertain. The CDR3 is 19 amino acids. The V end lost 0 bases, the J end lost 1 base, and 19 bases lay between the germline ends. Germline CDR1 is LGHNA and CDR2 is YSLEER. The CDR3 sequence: CASSQDVDFGTLSNQPQHF. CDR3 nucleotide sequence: TGCGCCAGCAGCCAAGATGTAGACTTCGGCACGTTGAGCAATCAGCCCCAGCATTTT.

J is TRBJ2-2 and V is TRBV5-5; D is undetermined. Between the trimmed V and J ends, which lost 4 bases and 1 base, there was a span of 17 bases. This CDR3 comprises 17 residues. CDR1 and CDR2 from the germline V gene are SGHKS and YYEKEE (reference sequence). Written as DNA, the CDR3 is TGTGCCAGCAGCGGTCGAATTGCCTCAATGAACACCGGGGAGCTGTTTTTT. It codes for CASSGRIASMNTGELFF.

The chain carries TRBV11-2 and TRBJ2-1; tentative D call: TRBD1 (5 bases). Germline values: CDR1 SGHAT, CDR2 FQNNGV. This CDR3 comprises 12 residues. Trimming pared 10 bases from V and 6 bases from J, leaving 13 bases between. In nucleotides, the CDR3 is TGTGCCACCAAGGGGCCTAGCAATGAGCAGTTCTTC. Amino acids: CATKGPSNEQFF.

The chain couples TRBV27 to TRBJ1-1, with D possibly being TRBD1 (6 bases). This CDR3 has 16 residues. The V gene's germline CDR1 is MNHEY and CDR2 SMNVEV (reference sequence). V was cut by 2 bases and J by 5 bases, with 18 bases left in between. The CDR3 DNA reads TGTGCCAGCAGTTTAGGGTGGAAGTTAACAGGGACTGAAGCTTTCTTT. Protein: CASSLGWKLTGTEAFF.

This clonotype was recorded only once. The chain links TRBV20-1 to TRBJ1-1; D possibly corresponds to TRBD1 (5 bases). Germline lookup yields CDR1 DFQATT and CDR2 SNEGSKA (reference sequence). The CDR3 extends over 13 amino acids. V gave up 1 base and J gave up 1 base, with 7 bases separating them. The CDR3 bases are TGCAGTGCTAGAGGCAGGGCGAACACTGAAGCTTTCTTT. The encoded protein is CSARGRANTEAFF.

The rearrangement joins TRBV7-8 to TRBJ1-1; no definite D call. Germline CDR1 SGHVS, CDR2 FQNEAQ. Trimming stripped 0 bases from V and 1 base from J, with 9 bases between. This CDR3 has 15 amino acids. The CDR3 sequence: CASSLAWDTNTEAFF. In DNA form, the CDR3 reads TGTGCCAGCAGCTTAGCGTGGGATACGAACACTGAAGCTTTCTTT.

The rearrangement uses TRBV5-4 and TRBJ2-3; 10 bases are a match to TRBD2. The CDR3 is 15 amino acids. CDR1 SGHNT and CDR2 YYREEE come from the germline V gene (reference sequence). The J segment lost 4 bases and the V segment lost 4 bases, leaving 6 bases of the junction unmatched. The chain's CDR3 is CASSRAGGPPDTQYF. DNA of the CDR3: TGTGCCAGCAGCCGAGCGGGGGGGCCGCCAGATACGCAGTATTTT. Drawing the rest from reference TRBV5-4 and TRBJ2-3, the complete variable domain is ETGVTQSPTHLIKTRGQQVTLRCSSQSGHNTVSWYQQALGQGPQFIFQYYREEENGRGNFPPRFSGLQFPNYSSELNVNALELDDSALYLCASSRAGGPPDTQYFGPGTRLTVL.

This chain's CDR3 is CASSLGVYNEQFF. The DNA for the CDR3 is TGTGCCAGCAGCTTGGGTGTTTACAATGAGCAGTTCTTC. J is TRBJ2-1 and V is TRBV5-4; D uncertain. The V and J ends lost 0 bases and 4 bases respectively, with 5 bases between them. The CDR3 is made up of 13 amino acids. The germline V gene encodes CDR1 SGHNT and CDR2 YYREEE (reference sequence).

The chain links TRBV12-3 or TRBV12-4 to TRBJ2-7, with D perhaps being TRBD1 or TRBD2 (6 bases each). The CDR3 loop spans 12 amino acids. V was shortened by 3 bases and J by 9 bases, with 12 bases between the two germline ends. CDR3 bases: TGTGCCAGCAGTTTCGGGGGCTTGGGGCAGTACTTC. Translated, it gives CASSFGGLGQYF.

In DNA, the CDR3 is TGTGCCAGCAGTGAAGCTGCGGGGCGCACAGATACGCAGTATTTT. Residues: CASSEAAGRTDTQYF. V gene TRBV2 combines with J gene TRBJ2-3; D is perhaps TRBD2 (6 bases). This CDR3 has 15 amino acids. The V gene's germline CDR1 is SNHLY and CDR2 FYNNEI. Trimming shortened V by 0 bases and J by 1 base, and 8 bases separated the two germline ends.

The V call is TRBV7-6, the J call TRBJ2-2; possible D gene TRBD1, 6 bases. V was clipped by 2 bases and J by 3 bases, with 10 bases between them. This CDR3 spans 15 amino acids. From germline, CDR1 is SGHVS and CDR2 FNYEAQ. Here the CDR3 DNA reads TGTGCCAGCAGCTTAAGCAGGGGACACACCGGGGAGCTGTTTTTT. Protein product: CASSLSRGHTGELFF.